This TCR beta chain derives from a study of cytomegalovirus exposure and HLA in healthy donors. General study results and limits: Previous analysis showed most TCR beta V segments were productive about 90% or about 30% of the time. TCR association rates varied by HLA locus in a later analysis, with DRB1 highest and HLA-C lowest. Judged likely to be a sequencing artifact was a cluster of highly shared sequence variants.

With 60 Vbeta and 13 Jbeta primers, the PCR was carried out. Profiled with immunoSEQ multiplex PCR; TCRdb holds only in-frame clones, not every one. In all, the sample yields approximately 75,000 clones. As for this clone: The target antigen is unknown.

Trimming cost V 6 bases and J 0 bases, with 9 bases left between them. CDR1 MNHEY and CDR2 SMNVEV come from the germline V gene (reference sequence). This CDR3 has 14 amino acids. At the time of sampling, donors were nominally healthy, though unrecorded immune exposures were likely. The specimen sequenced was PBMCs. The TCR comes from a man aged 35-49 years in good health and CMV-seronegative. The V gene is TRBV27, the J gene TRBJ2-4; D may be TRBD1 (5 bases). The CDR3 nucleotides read TGTGCCAGCAGGACAGCCCTAGCCAAAAACATTCAGTACTTC. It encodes CASRTALAKNIQYF.